This TCR beta chain emerged from a study of Ad26.COV2.S vaccination and SARS-CoV-2 variants. Germline CDR1 reads SGHRS; CDR2 reads YFSETQ. There are 14 residues in the CDR3. V shed 4 bases and J shed 2 bases, with 10 bases lying between them. Treatment here: 19 received Ad26.COV2.S at low or high dose, single or two shots; about 5 received placebo; per-sample allocation not given. Sample collection was performed on day 63 after the first vaccine or placebo injection. Repertoires were generated with immunoSEQ multiplex PCR, while TCRdb's copy carries only in-frame clones and drops some. The profile shows fewer than 900,000 clones, about 90% of them singletons.

V gene TRBV5-1 combines with J gene TRBJ1-3; TRBD1 might be the D (5 bases). Sequenced material: peripheral blood, taken in a trial of Ad26.COV2.S vaccine versus placebo. The TCR originated in a person aged 18-60 years who received the Ad26.COV2.S COVID-19 vaccine or a placebo. The CDR3 DNA is TGCGCCAGCAGCCTGGGACCTACTGGAAACACCATATATTTT. Its protein product is CASSLGPTGNTIYF.